Below are 10 T cell receptor beta chains sequenced from a single sample in a study of technical replicates of blood from a handful of donors. Sequenced by immunoSEQ multiplex PCR; TCRdb stores in-frame clones only, minus some. The repertoire holds 50,000 or so clones, with around nine tenths as singletons. The source material was PBMCs. These receptors were collected from a human donor in good health. Some clones in this sample may be carry-over from other donors' samples.

The V gene is TRBV4-3, the J gene TRBJ2-2; 10 bases are shared with TRBD2. V trimming: 4 bases; J trimming: 5 bases; junction bases outside the gene matches: 7. This CDR3 has 16 amino acids. Germline V gives CDR1 LGHNA, CDR2 YSLEER. The CDR3 sequence is CASSPRTSGNTGELFF. The CDR3 nucleotides are TGCGCCAGCAGCCCTAGGACTAGCGGAAATACCGGGGAGCTGTTTTTT.

This chain uses TRBV7-2 with TRBJ2-2; 7 bases agree with TRBD1. Germline values: CDR1 SGHTA, CDR2 FQGNSA. J was trimmed by 0 bases and V by 6 bases; bases with no gene match: 4. The CDR3 totals 15 residues. The CDR3 coding sequence is TGTGCCAGCAGTAGGACAGGCACGAACACCGGGGAGCTGTTTTTT. This encodes CASSRTGTNTGELFF.

V is TRBV10-1 and J is TRBJ2-2; TRBD1 aligns across 9 bases. Losses at the gene ends were 6 bases for V and 1 base for J; bases not matched to a gene: 0. Germline V gene sequence: CDR1 WNHNN, CDR2 SYGVQD (reference sequence). The length of the CDR3 is 14 residues. The CDR3 loop is CASRGQGNTGELFF. The CDR3 nucleotides read TGCGCCAGCAGGGGACAGGGGAACACCGGGGAGCTGTTTTTT.

The rearrangement joins TRBV6-6 to TRBJ1-5; possible D gene TRBD1, 6 bases. V lost 5 bases, J lost 6 bases, and 14 bases lay in between. The V gene's germline CDR1 is MNHNY and CDR2 SVGAGI (reference sequence). The CDR3 totals 14 residues. The CDR3 here is CASSPGKGVQPQHF. The CDR3 DNA reads TGTGCCAGCAGTCCCGGGAAGGGGGTTCAGCCCCAGCATTTT.

This chain links TRBV2 with TRBJ2-1; D is unclear. Germline CDR1 reads SNHLY; CDR2 reads FYNNEI. Trimming removed 3 bases from V and 7 bases from J, with 13 bases in between. This CDR3 region has 14 residues. Here the CDR3 reads CASSDETSGNEQFF. CDR3 DNA: TGTGCCAGCAGTGATGAGACTTCTGGTAATGAGCAGTTCTTC. Based on the CDR3 plus reference TRBV2 and TRBJ2-1, the full variable domain is EPEVTQTPSHQVTQMGQEVILRCVPISNHLYFYWYRQILGQKVEFLVSFYNNEISEKSEIFDDQFSVERPDGSNFTLKIRSTKLEDSAMYFCASSDETSGNEQFFGPGTRLTVL.

This rearrangement joins TRBV5-1 to TRBJ1-1; 7 positions match TRBD1. The junction had 4 bases not matched to a gene; V was cut back by 6 bases and J by 2 bases. CDR1 and CDR2 from the germline V gene are SGHRS and YFSETQ. The CDR3 is 13 residues long. The CDR3 region has the DNA TGCGCCAGCAACAAGGGGGCAAACACTGAAGCTTTCTTT. Its translation is CASNKGANTEAFF.

The chain is built from TRBV10-3 and TRBJ2-3, with D possibly TRBD2 on 5 matching bases. V lost 5 bases and J 0 bases, leaving 15 bases between the germline ends. The germline V gene encodes CDR1 ENHRY and CDR2 SYGVKD. This CDR3 is 16 amino acids long. The CDR3 bases are TGTGCCATCAGTTCGGGCTTAGGAGGTAGCACAGATACGCAGTATTTT. Amino acid sequence: CAISSGLGGSTDTQYF.

This sequence joins TRBV6-1 and TRBJ2-5; the match to TRBD2 covers 8 bases. Germline V gene lookup returns CDR1 MNHNS and CDR2 SASEGT. The CDR3 contains 14 residues. With V trimmed by 6 bases and J by 3 bases, 6 bases remained unmatched. DNA of the CDR3: TGTGCCAGCAGGGCCGGGACTAGGGAAGAGACCCAGTACTTC. This translates into CASRAGTREETQYF.

The chain employs TRBV4-2 and TRBJ2-3; TRBD2 might be the D (7 bases). V was pared by 2 bases and J by 0 bases, with 15 bases between. Germline V gene data show CDR1 as LGHNA and CDR2 as YNFKEQ. The CDR3 has 17 residues. The CDR3 sequence is CASSQNAGGGSTDTQYF. DNA of the CDR3: TGTGCCAGCAGCCAAAACGCTGGCGGGGGCAGCACAGATACGCAGTATTTT.

The chain links TRBV29-1 to TRBJ2-2, with 8 positions matching TRBD1. Germline CDR1 reads SQVTM; CDR2 reads ANQGSEA. The CDR3 runs 16 residues. With 7 bases clipped from V and 5 bases from J, the junction kept 15 bases outside the gene matches. CDR3 loop: CSARDTDRGETGELFF. The DNA of the CDR3 is TGCAGCGCTCGAGACACCGACAGGGGAGAAACCGGGGAGCTGTTTTTT.